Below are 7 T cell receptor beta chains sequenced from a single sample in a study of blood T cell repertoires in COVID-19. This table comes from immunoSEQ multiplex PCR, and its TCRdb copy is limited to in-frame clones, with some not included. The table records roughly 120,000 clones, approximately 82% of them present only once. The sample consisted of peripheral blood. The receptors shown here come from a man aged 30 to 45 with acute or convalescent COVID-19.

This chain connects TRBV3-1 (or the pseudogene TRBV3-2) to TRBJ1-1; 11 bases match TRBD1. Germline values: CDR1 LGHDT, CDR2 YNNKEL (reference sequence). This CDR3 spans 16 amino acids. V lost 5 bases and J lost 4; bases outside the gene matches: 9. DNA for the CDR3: TGTGCCAGCAGCTATCAAACCGGGACAGGGGGCACTGAAGCTTTCTTT. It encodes CASSYQTGTGGTEAFF.

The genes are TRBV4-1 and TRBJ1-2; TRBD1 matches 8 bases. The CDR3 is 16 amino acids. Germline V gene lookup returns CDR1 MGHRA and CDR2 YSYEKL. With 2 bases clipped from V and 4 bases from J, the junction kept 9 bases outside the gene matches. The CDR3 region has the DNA TGCGCCAGCAGCCAATTGGGGACAGGAACTTTCTATGGCTACACCTTC. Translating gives CASSQLGTGTFYGYTF.

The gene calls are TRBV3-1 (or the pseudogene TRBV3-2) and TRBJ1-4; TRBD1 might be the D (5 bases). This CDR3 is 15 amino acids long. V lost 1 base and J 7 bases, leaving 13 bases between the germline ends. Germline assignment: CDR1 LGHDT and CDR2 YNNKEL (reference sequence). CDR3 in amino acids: CASSQGATVSEKLFF. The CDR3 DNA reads TGTGCCAGCAGCCAAGGGGCGACAGTATCTGAAAAACTGTTTTTT.

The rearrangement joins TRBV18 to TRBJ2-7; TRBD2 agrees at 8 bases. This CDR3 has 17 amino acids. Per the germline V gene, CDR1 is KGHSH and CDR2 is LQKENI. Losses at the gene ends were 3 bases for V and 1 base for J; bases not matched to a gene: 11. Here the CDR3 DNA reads TGTGCCAGCTCACCTATACGAGCGGGGGCTGATTCCTACGAGCAGTACTTC. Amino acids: CASSPIRAGADSYEQYF.

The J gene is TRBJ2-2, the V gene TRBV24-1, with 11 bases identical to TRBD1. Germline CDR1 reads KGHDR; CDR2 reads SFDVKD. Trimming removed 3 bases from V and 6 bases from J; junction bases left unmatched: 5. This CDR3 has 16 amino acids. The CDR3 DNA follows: TGTGCCACCAGTGATCCGGGACAGGGGGAACCCGGGGAGCTGTTTTTT. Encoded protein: CATSDPGQGEPGELFF.

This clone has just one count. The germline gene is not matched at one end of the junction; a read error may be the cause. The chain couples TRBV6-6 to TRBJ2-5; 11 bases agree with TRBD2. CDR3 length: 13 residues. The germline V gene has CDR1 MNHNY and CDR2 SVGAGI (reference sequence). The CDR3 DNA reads TGTGCCAGCAGCCCCCTACTAGCGGGAGAGGTGGACTTC. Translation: CASSPLLAGEVDF.

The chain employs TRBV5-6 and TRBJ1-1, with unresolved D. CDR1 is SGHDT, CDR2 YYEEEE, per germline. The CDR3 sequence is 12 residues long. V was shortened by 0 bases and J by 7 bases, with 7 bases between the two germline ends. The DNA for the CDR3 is TGTGCCAGCAGCTTGGCCCGGTATGAAGCTTTCTTT. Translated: CASSLARYEAFF.